What follows are 15 T cell receptor beta chains derived from one specimen sequenced in a study of T cell responses to AZD1222 COVID-19 vaccine. Here immunoSEQ multiplex PCR was the method, and the copy in TCRdb shows in-frame clones only, minus some. The sample lists 150,000 to 200,000 clones, 85% to 90% occurring once. Sequenced material: peripheral blood, taken on day 0 of AZD1222 vaccination. These receptors were taken from an adult in good health.

The chain is built from TRBV4-3 and TRBJ1-1; 8 bases match TRBD1. Losses at the gene ends were 2 bases for V and 3 bases for J; bases not matched to a gene: 5. This CDR3 region has 15 residues. CDR1 is LGHNA, CDR2 YSLEER, per germline. This CDR3 reads CASSQHQGADTEAFF. CDR3 nucleotides: TGCGCCAGCAGCCAACACCAGGGGGCCGACACTGAAGCTTTCTTT.

This chain links TRBV9 with TRBJ2-1; perhaps TRBD1 as D (6 bases). CDR3 size: 16 residues. Trimming removed 0 bases from V and 1 base from J, with 11 bases in between. Looked up from germline, CDR1 is SGDLS and CDR2 is YYNGEE. The CDR3 protein is CASSVETGPSYNEQFF. CDR3 in DNA: TGTGCCAGCAGCGTAGAAACAGGGCCGTCCTACAATGAGCAGTTCTTC.

J is TRBJ2-3 and V is TRBV30; tentative D call: TRBD1 (6 bases). Germline-derived CDR1 and CDR2 are GTSNPN and SVGIG (reference sequence). This CDR3 contains 13 residues. V lost 3 bases and J 2 bases, leaving 9 bases between the germline ends. As DNA, the CDR3 is TGTGCCTGGAGCAGGGGCGACACAGATACGCAGTATTTT. Translating gives CAWSRGDTDTQYF.

The V gene is TRBV10-3, the J gene TRBJ1-1; no reliable D call. V lost 0 bases, J lost 5 bases, and 7 bases lay in between. In germline, CDR1 is ENHRY, CDR2 SYGVKD. The CDR3 is 13 residues long. This CDR3 reads CAISESLETEAFF. CDR3 sequence (DNA): TGTGCCATCAGTGAGTCGCTAGAAACTGAAGCTTTCTTT.

This chain uses TRBV28 with TRBJ1-5; D possibly corresponds to TRBD1 (6 bases). The CDR3 contains 19 residues. V lost 6 bases and J lost 0, with 24 bases in between. Germline CDR1 reads MDHEN; CDR2 reads SYDVKM. The CDR3 loop reads CASSAPGGVDRPSNQPQHF. The CDR3 DNA sequence: TGTGCCAGCAGCGCGCCCGGAGGGGTGGACAGACCTAGCAATCAGCCCCAGCATTTT.

V is TRBV18 and J is TRBJ1-3; D is undetermined. Deletions cut 3 bases from V and 1 base from J, with 4 bases between. The CDR3 spans 13 residues. Germline CDR1 is KGHSH and CDR2 is LQKENI. CDR3 in amino acids: CASSPPSGNTIYF. Written as DNA, the CDR3 is TGTGCCAGCTCACCCCCATCTGGAAACACCATATATTTT.

V is TRBV28 and J is TRBJ1-2; D is perhaps TRBD1 (6 bases). V lost 4 bases and J 4 bases, leaving 16 bases between the germline ends. The CDR3 totals 15 residues. The V gene's germline CDR1 is MDHEN and CDR2 SYDVKM. The CDR3: CASSSLRGIVYGYTF. For the CDR3, the DNA is TGTGCCAGCAGTTCCCTCAGGGGAATCGTCTATGGCTACACCTTC.

This chain uses TRBV4-3 with TRBJ2-6; unclear D gene. The CDR3 consists of 17 residues. Deletions cut 1 base from V and 0 bases from J, with 10 bases between. The germline CDR1 and CDR2 sequences are LGHNA and YSLEER. CDR3 sequence reads: CASSQGWGASGANVLTF. The CDR3 nucleotides read TGCGCCAGCAGCCAAGGGTGGGGTGCCTCTGGGGCCAACGTCCTGACTTTC.

The V gene is TRBV6-5, the J gene TRBJ2-7, with TRBD1 matching over 10 bases. CDR1 and CDR2 (germline): MNHEY, SVGAGI. This CDR3 has 14 residues. Trimming cost V 5 bases and J 7 bases; bases outside gene matches: 8. CDR3 residues: CASSRQGASEEQYF. In DNA, the CDR3 is TGTGCCAGCAGTCGACAGGGGGCGTCGGAAGAGCAGTACTTC.

The chain couples TRBV1 to TRBJ2-1. TRBV1 is a listed pseudogene. This CDR3 comprises 10 residues. CDR3 sequence reads: CTSRYNEQFF. CDR3 sequence (DNA): TGCACCAGCAGATACAATGAGCAGTTCTTC.

V usage is TRBV4-1 and J usage is TRBJ2-7; 7 bases align to TRBD1. There are 16 residues in the CDR3. The V gene's germline CDR1 is MGHRA and CDR2 YSYEKL. After removal of 4 bases from V and 0 bases from J, the junction contained 9 bases not matched to a gene. CDR3 bases: TGCGCCAGCAGCCCATCCACAGGGGTTAGCTCCTACGAGCAGTACTTC. Amino acid sequence: CASSPSTGVSSYEQYF.

The CDR3 bases are TGTGCCAGCAGCGTAGTACCAAATCCTAACACTGAAGCTTTCTTT. It specifies CASSVVPNPNTEAFF. V is TRBV9 and J is TRBJ1-1; D is undetermined. Trimming took 0 bases from V and 2 from J, leaving 11 bases between them. There are 15 residues in the CDR3. CDR1 SGDLS and CDR2 YYNGEE come from the germline V gene.

The V gene is TRBV27, the J gene TRBJ1-2; D is possibly TRBD1 (5 bases). The CDR3 loop spans 15 amino acids. Germline lookup yields CDR1 MNHEY and CDR2 SMNVEV (reference sequence). The ends were cut back, 3 bases at V and 8 bases at J, with 19 bases in the middle. CDR3 nucleotide sequence: TGTGCCAGCAGTTTCGTCCCGGGAGGGACGGGGGGCTACACCTTC. It encodes CASSFVPGGTGGYTF.

The rearrangement uses TRBV27 and TRBJ1-1, with 7 bases that match TRBD1. Germline V lookup: CDR1 MNHEY, CDR2 SMNVEV (reference sequence). The CDR3 extends over 12 amino acids. The ends lost 5 bases at V and 9 bases at J; junction bases unmatched: 6. The CDR3 sequence: CASSRLQGQAFF. The CDR3 coding sequence is TGTGCCAGCAGTAGACTACAGGGGCAAGCTTTCTTT.

The rearrangement joins TRBV5-1 to TRBJ2-1; 8 bases agree with TRBD2. The CDR3 extends over 15 amino acids. J lost 5 bases, V lost 5 bases, and 9 bases had no gene match. The germline V gene encodes CDR1 SGHRS and CDR2 YFSETQ. CDR3 sequence reads: CASSDWNSGDNEQFF. Here the CDR3 DNA reads TGCGCCAGCAGTGACTGGAATAGCGGGGACAATGAGCAGTTCTTC.